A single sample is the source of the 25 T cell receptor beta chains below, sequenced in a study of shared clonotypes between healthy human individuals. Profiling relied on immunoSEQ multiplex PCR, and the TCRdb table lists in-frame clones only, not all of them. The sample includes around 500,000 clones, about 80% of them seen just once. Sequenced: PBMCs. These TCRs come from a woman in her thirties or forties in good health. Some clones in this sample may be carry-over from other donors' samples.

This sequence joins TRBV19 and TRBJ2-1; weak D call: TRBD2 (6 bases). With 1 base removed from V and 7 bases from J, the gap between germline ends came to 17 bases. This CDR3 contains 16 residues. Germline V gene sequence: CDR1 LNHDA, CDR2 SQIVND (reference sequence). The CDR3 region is CASSIGPGVVFNEQFF. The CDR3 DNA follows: TGTGCCAGTAGTATAGGCCCGGGAGTTGTGTTTAATGAGCAGTTCTTC.

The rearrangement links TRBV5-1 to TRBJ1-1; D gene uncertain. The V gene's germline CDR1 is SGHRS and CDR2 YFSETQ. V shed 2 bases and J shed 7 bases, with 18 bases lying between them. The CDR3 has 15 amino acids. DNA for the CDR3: TGCGCCAGCAGCTTTAATCCCAAATCGAACCTTGAAGCTTTCTTT. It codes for CASSFNPKSNLEAFF.

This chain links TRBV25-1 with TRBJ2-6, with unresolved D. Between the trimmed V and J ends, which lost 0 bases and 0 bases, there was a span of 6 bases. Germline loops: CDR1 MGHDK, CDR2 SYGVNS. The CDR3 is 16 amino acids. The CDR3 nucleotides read TGTGCCAGCAGTGAATATTCGTCCTCTGGGGCCAACGTCCTGACTTTC. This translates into CASSEYSSSGANVLTF.

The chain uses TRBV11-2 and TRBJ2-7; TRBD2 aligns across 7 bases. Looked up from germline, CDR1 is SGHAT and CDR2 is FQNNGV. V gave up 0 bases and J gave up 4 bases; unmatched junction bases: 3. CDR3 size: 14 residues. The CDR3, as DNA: TGTGCCAGCAGCTTAGATCGGGGGGAATACGAGCAGTACTTC. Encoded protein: CASSLDRGEYEQYF.

Here the CDR3 DNA reads TGTGCCAGCAGTCCCCGAGCGGGTTCTAGCACAGATACGCAGTATTTT. It specifies CASSPRAGSSTDTQYF. The gene calls are TRBV28 and TRBJ2-3; TRBD2 is a possible D gene (6 bases). The CDR3 spans 16 residues. The V gene's germline CDR1 is MDHEN and CDR2 SYDVKM. V was clipped by 5 bases and J by 0 bases, with 15 bases between them. The full variable domain, completed using reference TRBV28 and TRBJ2-3, is DVKVTQSSRYLVKRTGEKVFLECVQDMDHENMFWYRQDPGLGLRLIYFSYDVKMKEKGDIPEGYSVSREKKERFSLILESASTNQTSMYLCASSPRAGSSTDTQYFGPGTRLTVL.

CDR3 amino acids: CASSLEGLAGSREQYF. DNA for the CDR3: TGTGCCAGCAGCTTAGAGGGTCTAGCGGGCTCCCGCGAGCAGTACTTC. This chain links TRBV7-8 with TRBJ2-7; 8 nucleotides agree with TRBD2. The CDR3 loop spans 16 amino acids. Germline V gives CDR1 SGHVS, CDR2 FQNEAQ. With 1 base clipped from V and 6 bases from J, the junction kept 11 bases outside the gene matches.

CDR3 nucleotide sequence: TGTGCCAGCAGCTACTATAACACTGAAGCTTTCTTT. Amino acid sequence: CASSYYNTEAFF. The rearrangement uses TRBV14 and TRBJ1-1; D is unresolved. The CDR3 loop spans 12 amino acids. V was shortened by 5 bases and J by 2 bases, with 6 bases between the two germline ends. CDR1 and CDR2 from the germline V gene are SGHDN and FVKESK.

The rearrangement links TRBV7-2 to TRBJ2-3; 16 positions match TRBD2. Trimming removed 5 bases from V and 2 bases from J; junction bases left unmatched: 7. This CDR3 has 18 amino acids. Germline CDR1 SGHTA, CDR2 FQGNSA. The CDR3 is CASSPGTSGRAVTDTQYF. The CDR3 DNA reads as TGTGCCAGCAGCCCCGGGACTAGCGGGAGGGCCGTCACAGATACGCAGTATTTT.

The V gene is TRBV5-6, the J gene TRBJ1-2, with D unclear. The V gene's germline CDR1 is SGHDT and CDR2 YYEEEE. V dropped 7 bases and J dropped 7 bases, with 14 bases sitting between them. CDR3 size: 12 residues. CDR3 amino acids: CASRGSPGGYTF. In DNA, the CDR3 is TGTGCCAGCCGCGGGTCGCCGGGTGGCTACACCTTC.

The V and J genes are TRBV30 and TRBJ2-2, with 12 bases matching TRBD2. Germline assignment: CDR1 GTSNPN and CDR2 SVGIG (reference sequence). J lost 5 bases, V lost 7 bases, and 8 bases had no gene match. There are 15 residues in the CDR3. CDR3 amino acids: CAYPTSGGPTGELFF. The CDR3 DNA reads TGTGCCTACCCGACTAGCGGGGGCCCTACCGGGGAGCTGTTTTTT.

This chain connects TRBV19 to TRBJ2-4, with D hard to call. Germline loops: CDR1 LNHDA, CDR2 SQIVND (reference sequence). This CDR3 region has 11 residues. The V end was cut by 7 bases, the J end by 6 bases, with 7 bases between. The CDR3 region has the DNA TGTGCCAGTATGTCCGGAAACATTCAGTACTTC. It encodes CASMSGNIQYF. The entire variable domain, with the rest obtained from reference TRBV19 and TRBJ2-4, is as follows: DGGITQSPKYLFRKEGQNVTLSCEQNLNHDAMYWYRQDPGQGLRLIYYSQIVNDFQKGDIAEGYSVSREKKESFPLTVTSAQKNPTAFYLCASMSGNIQYFGAGTRLSVL.

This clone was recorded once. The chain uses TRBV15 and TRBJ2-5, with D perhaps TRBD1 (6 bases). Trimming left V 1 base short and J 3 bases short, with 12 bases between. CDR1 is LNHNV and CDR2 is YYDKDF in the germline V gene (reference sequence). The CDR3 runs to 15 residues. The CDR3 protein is CATSRGGGEKETQYF. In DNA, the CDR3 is TGTGCCACCAGCAGAGGTGGGGGCGAGAAAGAGACCCAGTACTTC.

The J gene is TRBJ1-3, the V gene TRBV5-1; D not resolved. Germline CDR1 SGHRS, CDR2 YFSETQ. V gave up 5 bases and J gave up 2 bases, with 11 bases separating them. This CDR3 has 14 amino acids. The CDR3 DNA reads TGCGCCAGCAGTTTGACCGACACTGGAAACACCATATATTTT. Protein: CASSLTDTGNTIYF. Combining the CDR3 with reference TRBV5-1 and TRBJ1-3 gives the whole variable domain KAGVTQTPRYLIKTRGQQVTLSCSPISGHRSVSWYQQTPGQGLQFLFEYFSETQRNKGNFPGRFSGRQFSNSRSEMNVSTLELGDSALYLCASSLTDTGNTIYFGEGSWLTVV.

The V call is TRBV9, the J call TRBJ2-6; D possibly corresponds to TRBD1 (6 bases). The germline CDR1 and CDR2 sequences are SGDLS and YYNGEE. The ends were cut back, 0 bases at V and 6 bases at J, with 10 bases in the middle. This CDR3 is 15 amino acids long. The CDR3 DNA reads TGTGCCAGCAGCGTAGGTCCAGGGGTGGCCAACGTCCTGACTTTC. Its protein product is CASSVGPGVANVLTF.

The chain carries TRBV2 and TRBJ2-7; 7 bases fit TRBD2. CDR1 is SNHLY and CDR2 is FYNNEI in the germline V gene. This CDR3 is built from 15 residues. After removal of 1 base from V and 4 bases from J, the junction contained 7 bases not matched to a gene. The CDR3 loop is CASSEGLAEMYEQYF. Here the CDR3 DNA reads TGTGCCAGCAGTGAAGGCCTAGCGGAGATGTACGAGCAGTACTTC. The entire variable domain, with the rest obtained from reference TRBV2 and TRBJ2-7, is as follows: EPEVTQTPSHQVTQMGQEVILRCVPISNHLYFYWYRQILGQKVEFLVSFYNNEISEKSEIFDDQFSVERPDGSNFTLKIRSTKLEDSAMYFCASSEGLAEMYEQYFGPGTRLTVT.

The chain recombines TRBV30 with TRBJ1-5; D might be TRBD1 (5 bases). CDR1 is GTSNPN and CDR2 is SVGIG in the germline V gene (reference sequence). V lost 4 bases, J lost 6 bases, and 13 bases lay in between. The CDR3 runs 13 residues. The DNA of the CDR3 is TGTGCCTGGACCCAGGGTGTAGGTCAGCCCCAGCATTTT. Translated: CAWTQGVGQPQHF.

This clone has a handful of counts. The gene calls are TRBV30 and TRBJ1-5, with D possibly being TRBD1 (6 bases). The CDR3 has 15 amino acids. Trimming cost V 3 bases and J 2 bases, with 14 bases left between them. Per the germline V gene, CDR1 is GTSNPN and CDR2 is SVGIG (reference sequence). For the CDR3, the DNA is TGTGCCTGGAGCAGGACAGAGAGAGGCAATCAGCCCCAGCATTTT. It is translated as CAWSRTERGNQPQHF.

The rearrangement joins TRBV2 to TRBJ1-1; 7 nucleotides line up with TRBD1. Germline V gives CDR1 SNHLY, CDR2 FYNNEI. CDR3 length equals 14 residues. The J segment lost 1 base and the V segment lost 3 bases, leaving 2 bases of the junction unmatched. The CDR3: CASSERQGNTEAFF. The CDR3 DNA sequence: TGTGCCAGCAGTGAGAGACAGGGGAACACTGAAGCTTTCTTT. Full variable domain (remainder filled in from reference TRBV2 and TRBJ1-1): EPEVTQTPSHQVTQMGQEVILRCVPISNHLYFYWYRQILGQKVEFLVSFYNNEISEKSEIFDDQFSVERPDGSNFTLKIRSTKLEDSAMYFCASSERQGNTEAFFGQGTRLTVV.

The CDR3 DNA follows: TGTGCCAGCAGCGGAGGGGTCGGTGAGCAGTTCTTC. Residues: CASSGGVGEQFF. This chain connects TRBV2 to TRBJ2-1; D perhaps matches TRBD2 (6 bases). Deletions cut 6 bases from V and 9 bases from J, with 12 bases between. The CDR3 length is 12 residues. CDR1 is SNHLY, CDR2 FYNNEI, per germline.

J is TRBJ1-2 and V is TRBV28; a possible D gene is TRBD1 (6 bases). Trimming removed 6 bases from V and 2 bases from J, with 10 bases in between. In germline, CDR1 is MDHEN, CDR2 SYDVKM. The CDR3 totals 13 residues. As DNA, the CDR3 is TGTGCCAGCAGAAGGACAGCAAACTATGGCTACACCTTC. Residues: CASRRTANYGYTF.

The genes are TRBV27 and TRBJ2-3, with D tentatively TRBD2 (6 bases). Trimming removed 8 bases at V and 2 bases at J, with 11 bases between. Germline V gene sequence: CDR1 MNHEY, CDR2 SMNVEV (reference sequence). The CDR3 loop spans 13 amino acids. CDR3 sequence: CASARGFTDTQYF. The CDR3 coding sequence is TGTGCCAGCGCCCGGGGGTTCACAGATACGCAGTATTTT.

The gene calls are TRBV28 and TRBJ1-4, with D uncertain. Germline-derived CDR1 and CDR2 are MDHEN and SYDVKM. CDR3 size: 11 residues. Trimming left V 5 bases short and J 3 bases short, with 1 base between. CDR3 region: CASSPNEKLFF. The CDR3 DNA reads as TGTGCCAGCAGTCCTAATGAAAAACTGTTTTTT. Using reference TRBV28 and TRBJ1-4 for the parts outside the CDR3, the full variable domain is DVKVTQSSRYLVKRTGEKVFLECVQDMDHENMFWYRQDPGLGLRLIYFSYDVKMKEKGDIPEGYSVSREKKERFSLILESASTNQTSMYLCASSPNEKLFFGSGTQLSVL.

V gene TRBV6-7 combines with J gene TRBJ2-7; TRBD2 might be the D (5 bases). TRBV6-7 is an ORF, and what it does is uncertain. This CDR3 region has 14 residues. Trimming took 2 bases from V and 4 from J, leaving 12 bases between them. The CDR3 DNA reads TGTGCCAGCAGTTACCCCTGGACTGGGTACGAGCAGTACTTC. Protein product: CASSYPWTGYEQYF.

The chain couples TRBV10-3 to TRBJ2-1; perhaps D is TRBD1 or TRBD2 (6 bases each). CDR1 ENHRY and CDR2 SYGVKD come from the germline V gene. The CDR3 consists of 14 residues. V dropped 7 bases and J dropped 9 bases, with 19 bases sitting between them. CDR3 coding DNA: TGTGCCATCAAAAAGGTTCGGGGGCCCACTGAGCAGTTCTTC. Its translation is CAIKKVRGPTEQFF.

The CDR3 spells CASSFRGYNEQFF. DNA of the CDR3: TGTGCCAGCAGTTTTAGGGGGTACAATGAGCAGTTCTTC. The chain recombines TRBV28 with TRBJ2-1; D is perhaps TRBD1 (6 bases). CDR3 size: 13 residues. Germline V lookup: CDR1 MDHEN, CDR2 SYDVKM. Trimming cost V 3 bases and J 4 bases, with 7 bases left between them. The entire variable domain, with the rest obtained from reference TRBV28 and TRBJ2-1, is as follows: DVKVTQSSRYLVKRTGEKVFLECVQDMDHENMFWYRQDPGLGLRLIYFSYDVKMKEKGDIPEGYSVSREKKERFSLILESASTNQTSMYLCASSFRGYNEQFFGPGTRLTVL.